This TCR beta chain is from a study of OX40 agonist ivuxolimab in advanced cancers. Turning to the study itself: Patients treated during dose escalation were battling hepatocellular carcinoma, melanoma, renal cell or head and neck cancer. Study outcomes and limitations: Expanded clones tended on average to be more numerous among CD8+ T cells than CD4+.

Profiling relied on immunoSEQ multiplex PCR, and the TCRdb table lists in-frame clones only, not all of them. The sample yields about 52,000 clones, 90% to 95% seen once. Per the germline V gene, CDR1 is LGHNA and CDR2 is YNFKEQ. Trimming removed 5 bases from V and 1 base from J, with 12 bases in between. The length of the CDR3 is 14 residues. Comments on this clone: Antigen specificity is unknown.

Sequencing was performed on CD4+ or CD8+ T cells sorted from blood, taken in a trial of the OX40 agonist ivuxolimab. This chain connects TRBV4-2 to TRBJ2-7; D unresolved. The sequence derives from an adult with an advanced solid tumor such as melanoma, head and neck, liver or kidney cancer. The chain's CDR3 is CASSLAGPSYEQYF. The CDR3 region has the DNA TGTGCCAGCAGCTTGGCCGGGCCTTCCTACGAGCAGTACTTC.